This paragraph reports one T cell receptor (beta chain). As processed by the authors: Using reference gene primer amplification, nucleated cell counts were estimated. Sequencing used immunoSEQ multiplex PCR; TCRdb keeps in-frame clones, though not all of them. For V, J and clone size, that table is used; D and trimming come from the DNA. Of about 68,000 clones in the sample, about 86% were seen once. These data belong to a study of blood T cell repertoires in COVID-19. J was trimmed by 8 bases and V by 0 bases; bases with no gene match: 8. From germline, CDR1 is MNHNS and CDR2 SASEGT. This CDR3 contains 15 residues.

The chain has TRBV6-1 and TRBJ1-2, with 8 bases fitting TRBD1. The TCR was taken from a man aged 45-60 years with acute or convalescent COVID-19. Sequenced sample: peripheral blood. CDR3: CASSEAITGGGGYTF. The CDR3 region has the DNA TGTGCCAGCAGTGAAGCGATTACAGGGGGAGGCGGCTACACCTTC.